This T cell receptor (beta chain) comes out of a study of T cells in Graves' hyperthyroidism and ophthalmopathy. Study context: Peripheral blood sampling occurred at initial diagnosis, before any treatment.

Diagnosis relied on clinical symptoms, serum thyroxine and TRAb, thyroid ultrasound and orbital computed tomography. From RNA transcripts, TCR beta CDR3 regions were amplified. Using the HTBI primer set, a first-round RT-PCR was run on the TCR CDR3. Using its own MiXCR run on the multiplex PCR reads, TCRdb lists one record per CDR3 protein. The repertoire holds about 510,000 distinct CDR3 sequences, with 12% to 15% as singletons. This clonotype was observed at least ten times. Its antigen is not identified. Study outcomes and limitations: Most expanded thyroid clonotypes above 0.001 also appeared in blood. A model of 13 V-J features distinguished ophthalmopathy from stable hyperthyroidism.

The sequenced material came from blood. This TCR came from a woman aged 40 to 50 with Graves' hyperthyroidism.

In DNA form, the CDR3 reads TGTGCCAGCTCGCGAGACTCCCGGCGGAATGAGCAGTTCTTC. This codes for CASSRDSRRNEQFF. This rearrangement joins TRBV18 to TRBJ2-1; D remains unclear. Per germline, CDR1 KGHSH and CDR2 LQKENI. The CDR3 spans 14 residues. V lost 6 bases to trimming and J lost 7 bases, with 16 bases between them.